A single sample gave rise to the 25 T cell receptor beta chains below, sequenced in a study of cytomegalovirus exposure and HLA in healthy donors. The PCR used 60 Vbeta and 13 Jbeta primers. Profiled with immunoSEQ multiplex PCR; TCRdb holds only in-frame clones, not every one. The sample contains over 200,000 clones, 75% to 90% of which appear only once. Sequencing was carried out using PBMCs. The source of these receptors is a woman between 18 and 29 years old in good health and CMV-seronegative.

The rearrangement uses TRBV4-3 and TRBJ2-7, with TRBD2 identical over 9 bases. The V gene end was trimmed by 4 bases and the J gene end by 0 bases; junction bases not matched to a gene: 16. The CDR3 length is 19 residues. Germline CDR1 is LGHNA and CDR2 is YSLEER. CDR3 bases: TGCGCCAGCAGCCCAAGCGACCTAGCGGGAAGCCGGTACTCCTACGAGCAGTACTTC. This encodes CASSPSDLAGSRYSYEQYF.

The chain links TRBV7-2 to TRBJ1-6; D is unresolved. V dropped 0 bases and J dropped 9 bases, with 9 bases sitting between them. The CDR3 totals 14 residues. The germline CDR1 and CDR2 sequences are SGHTA and FQGNSA. DNA of the CDR3: TGTGCCAGCAGCTTAGCGAAGCGGAGTTCACCCCTCCACTTT. Protein: CASSLAKRSSPLHF.

About this clone itself: Other DNA sequences of this sample code for an identical CDR3. The chain joins TRBV7-2 to TRBJ2-1, with D hard to call. Germline V lookup: CDR1 SGHTA, CDR2 FQGNSA. Trimming removed 1 base at V and 2 bases at J, with 9 bases between. CDR3 length equals 15 residues. CDR3 DNA sequence: TGTGCCAGCAGCTTAGTGACCACTACCTACAATGAGCAGTTCTTC. Translating it yields CASSLVTTTYNEQFF. Variable domain in full (rest from reference TRBV7-2 and TRBJ2-1): GAGVSQSPSNKVTEKGKDVELRCDPISGHTALYWYRQSLGQGLEFLIYFQGNSAPDKSGLPSDRFSAERTGGSVSTLTIQRTQQEDSAVYLCASSLVTTTYNEQFFGPGTRLTVL.

The chain couples TRBV7-8 to TRBJ2-7, with 10 bases fitting TRBD2. The germline CDR1 and CDR2 sequences are SGHVS and FQNEAQ. The CDR3 is 17 residues long. Losses at the gene ends were 6 bases for V and 0 bases for J; bases not matched to a gene: 11. CDR3 DNA sequence: TGTGCCAGCAGTTCAAGCCCTAGCGGGGGCAGCTCCTACGAGCAGTACTTC. Translated, it gives CASSSSPSGGSSYEQYF.

This chain links TRBV6-1 with TRBJ1-1; perhaps TRBD1 as D (5 bases). The CDR3 has 15 residues. Trimming pared 3 bases from V and 2 bases from J, leaving 13 bases between. Germline V gives CDR1 MNHNS, CDR2 SASEGT. The chain's CDR3 is CASSEGRRINTEAFF. The CDR3 nucleotides read TGTGCCAGCAGTGAGGGGCGACGCATAAACACTGAAGCTTTCTTT.

The chain uses TRBV4-1 and TRBJ1-4; unclear D gene. Trimming removed 1 base from V and 1 base from J, with 19 bases in between. The CDR3 is 19 amino acids. CDR1 is MGHRA, CDR2 YSYEKL, per germline. CDR3 coding DNA: TGCGCCAGCAGCCAAGCATTCGGCACGGGGTGGCGAACTAATGAAAAACTGTTTTTT. Protein: CASSQAFGTGWRTNEKLFF.

DNA for the CDR3: TGTGCCAGCAGGGAGGGACTAGCGGGAGCCGTGGATTCCTACAATGAGCAGTTCTTC. This gives the protein CASREGLAGAVDSYNEQFF. V and J are TRBV2 and TRBJ2-1; 14 nucleotides align to TRBD2. Germline V lookup: CDR1 SNHLY, CDR2 FYNNEI. J was trimmed by 1 base and V by 6 bases; bases with no gene match: 11. This CDR3 spans 19 amino acids.

The chain couples TRBV30 to TRBJ2-7, with D possibly TRBD2 on 5 matching bases. The ends were cut back, 2 bases at V and 0 bases at J, with 8 bases in the middle. Looked up from germline, CDR1 is GTSNPN and CDR2 is SVGIG (reference sequence). The CDR3 contains 13 residues. CDR3 in amino acids: CAWSKGLSYEQYF. The CDR3 DNA reads TGTGCCTGGAGTAAAGGACTCTCCTACGAGCAGTACTTC.

The chain combines TRBV7-9 with TRBJ1-5; D call uncertain. The CDR3 runs 15 residues. Deletions cut 5 bases from V and 2 bases from J, with 13 bases between. Germline CDR1 reads SEHNR; CDR2 reads FQNEAQ (reference sequence). The DNA of the CDR3 is TGTGCCAGCAGCGCCGCAGGCAAGGGCAATCAGCCCCAGCATTTT. Translation gives CASSAAGKGNQPQHF.

The rearrangement links TRBV7-6 to TRBJ2-7; 7 bases map to TRBD1. The junction had 3 bases not matched to a gene; V was cut back by 6 bases and J by 4 bases. Germline assignment: CDR1 SGHVS and CDR2 FNYEAQ. CDR3 length: 12 residues. The CDR3 DNA reads as TGTGCCAGCAGTGGGGACAGTTACGAGCAGTACTTC. Translating gives CASSGDSYEQYF.

This chain uses TRBV4-1 with TRBJ2-1; D not certain. The CDR3 is 11 residues long. The V gene lost 1 base and the J gene lost 9 bases, with 4 bases spanning the gap. CDR1 MGHRA and CDR2 YSYEKL come from the germline V gene. The CDR3 here is CASSQGPEQFF. CDR3 in DNA: TGCGCCAGCAGCCAAGGGCCTGAGCAGTTCTTC.

Only one count was recorded for this clone. The junction departs from germline at one end; a sequencing error may be responsible. The genes are TRBV2 and TRBJ1-2; 9 nucleotides match TRBD1. The germline V gene has CDR1 SNHLY and CDR2 FYNNEI. The length of the CDR3 is 14 residues. This CDR3 reads CASSELAQGARAPF. DNA for the CDR3: TGTGCCAGCAGTGAATTGGCACAGGGGGCCCGGGCGCCCTTC.

CDR3 in amino acids: CASSRESPTDTQYF. The CDR3 DNA reads as TGTGCCAGCAGCCGCGAGAGCCCCACAGATACGCAGTATTTT. The chain joins TRBV7-2 to TRBJ2-3; D ambiguous. CDR3 length equals 14 residues. Germline CDR1 is SGHTA and CDR2 is FQGNSA. The V gene lost 5 bases and the J gene lost 2 bases, with 11 bases spanning the gap. Drawing the rest from reference TRBV7-2 and TRBJ2-3, the complete variable domain is GAGVSQSPSNKVTEKGKDVELRCDPISGHTALYWYRQSLGQGLEFLIYFQGNSAPDKSGLPSDRFSAERTGGSVSTLTIQRTQQEDSAVYLCASSRESPTDTQYFGPGTRLTVL.

This rearrangement joins TRBV30 to TRBJ1-2; the D is unclear. The CDR3 has 14 residues. The V gene lost 1 base and the J gene lost 4 bases, with 13 bases spanning the gap. Germline-derived CDR1 and CDR2 are GTSNPN and SVGIG (reference sequence). The CDR3 sequence is CAWSADRTFYGYTF. The CDR3 DNA follows: TGTGCCTGGAGTGCGGACCGGACTTTCTATGGCTACACCTTC.

The CDR3 sequence is CSALDRNGNTIYF. CDR3 coding DNA: TGCAGCGCCTTGGACAGAAACGGAAACACCATATATTTT. The chain carries TRBV29-1 and TRBJ1-3; D possibly corresponds to TRBD1 (6 bases). Trimming took 7 bases from V and 4 from J, leaving 14 bases between them. The germline V gene encodes CDR1 SQVTM and CDR2 ANQGSEA. The CDR3 totals 13 residues.

Notes on this clone: At the DNA level, this CDR3 is encoded by other sequences in the same sample as well. CDR3 sequence: CSARRYNEQFF. The CDR3 DNA is TGCAGTGCTAGGCGGTACAATGAGCAGTTCTTC. The V gene is TRBV20-1, the J gene TRBJ2-1, with unresolved D. This CDR3 is built from 11 residues. Germline V CDR1 and CDR2: DFQATT, SNEGSKA (reference sequence). The V and J ends lost 3 bases and 4 bases respectively, with 4 bases between them.

The CDR3, as DNA: TGTGCCAGCAGACGCGGCCCTGGCACTGAAGCTTTCTTT. Protein sequence: CASRRGPGTEAFF. The V call is TRBV11-3, the J call TRBJ1-1; no clear D gene. V lost 6 bases to trimming and J lost 4 bases, with 12 bases between them. CDR1 is SGHNT, CDR2 YENEEA, per germline. This CDR3 has 13 amino acids.

The chain couples TRBV5-1 to TRBJ2-2; a possible D gene is TRBD2 (5 bases). The length of the CDR3 is 16 residues. Germline V gene data show CDR1 as SGHRS and CDR2 as YFSETQ. V was shortened by 0 bases and J by 4 bases, with 13 bases between the two germline ends. The CDR3 region is CASSLVPGFGTGELFF. DNA of the CDR3: TGCGCCAGCAGCTTGGTTCCGGGATTCGGCACCGGGGAGCTGTTTTTT.

The chain joins TRBV5-1 to TRBJ1-5; D is unclear. Germline V lookup: CDR1 SGHRS, CDR2 YFSETQ. CDR3 length: 13 residues. Trimming stripped 2 bases from V and 5 bases from J, with 8 bases between. The CDR3 loop is CASSFAGDQPQHF. CDR3 in DNA: TGCGCCAGCAGCTTTGCAGGTGATCAGCCCCAGCATTTT.

The chain combines TRBV9 with TRBJ2-3, with TRBD1 as a possible D gene (7 bases). The V gene lost 4 bases and the J gene lost 2 bases, with 14 bases spanning the gap. The CDR3 length is 15 residues. Germline V gene data show CDR1 as SGDLS and CDR2 as YYNGEE. For the CDR3, the DNA is TGTGCCAGCAGCCAGGGGGGAGCCTACACAGATACGCAGTATTTT. Translation gives CASSQGGAYTDTQYF.

V and J are TRBV30 and TRBJ1-6, with D possibly matching TRBD1 (5 bases). Trimming left V 8 bases short and J 5 bases short, with 16 bases between. CDR1 GTSNPN and CDR2 SVGIG come from the germline V gene (reference sequence). The CDR3 is 14 residues long. Written as DNA, the CDR3 is TGTGCCAGAAACACAGGAATCAATAATTCACCCCTCCACTTT. This encodes CARNTGINNSPLHF.

The rearrangement uses TRBV27 and TRBJ2-3; TRBD2 matches at 8 bases. Looked up from germline, CDR1 is MNHEY and CDR2 is SMNVEV (reference sequence). With 3 bases clipped from V and 4 bases from J, the junction kept 6 bases outside the gene matches. This CDR3 comprises 15 residues. The DNA of the CDR3 is TGTGCCAGCAGTTTTGGACTAGCCGGGGCAGATACGCAGTATTTT. This encodes CASSFGLAGADTQYF.

The chain links TRBV19 to TRBJ1-4; D gene ambiguous. The CDR3 is 12 amino acids. The germline CDR1 and CDR2 sequences are LNHDA and SQIVND (reference sequence). The V end was cut by 3 bases, the J end by 8 bases, with 7 bases between. Here the CDR3 reads CASSISREKLFF. The CDR3 bases are TGTGCCAGTAGTATTAGTCGAGAAAAACTGTTTTTT.

The V call is TRBV9, the J call TRBJ1-6, with D perhaps matching TRBD1 (6 bases). Germline loops: CDR1 SGDLS, CDR2 YYNGEE. Trimming took off 4 bases at V and 7 bases at J, with 18 bases between the two ends. The CDR3 spans 16 residues. The CDR3 coding sequence is TGTGCCAGCAGCCTCCGATCGGCAGGGGAGAATTCACCCCTCCACTTT. This gives the protein CASSLRSAGENSPLHF.

The chain is built from TRBV6-5 and TRBJ1-2; D may be TRBD1 (6 bases). The germline V gene has CDR1 MNHEY and CDR2 SVGAGI. V was shortened by 2 bases and J by 2 bases, with 9 bases between the two germline ends. The CDR3 loop spans 14 amino acids. In DNA, the CDR3 is TGTGCCAGCAGTTACGGACAGCCCAACTATGGCTACACCTTC. Translated: CASSYGQPNYGYTF.